This TCR beta chain was retrieved from a study of T cells in Graves' hyperthyroidism and ophthalmopathy. There were TCR beta CDR3 regions amplified from RNA transcripts. The primer set for the first-round RT-PCR of the TCR CDR3 was HTBI. MiXCR, run by TCRdb on the multiplex PCR reads, gives a single entry per CDR3 protein. Counted here are a few hundred thousand distinct CDR3 sequences, 20% to 25% occurring once; the ten biggest clones make up around 79%. This clonotype occurred many times. The length of the CDR3 is 12 residues. After removal of 5 bases from V and 14 bases from J, the junction contained 10 bases not matched to a gene. CDR1 SGHRS and CDR2 YFSETQ come from the germline V gene.

The sample comprised blood. This TCR derives from a middle-aged man with Graves' hyperthyroidism. The chain employs TRBV5-1 and TRBJ2-1, with TRBD2 matching over 7 bases. The CDR3 sequence is CASSYTGTKEFF. The CDR3 nucleotides are TGCGCCAGCAGTTATACCGGGACTAAAGAGTTCTTC.